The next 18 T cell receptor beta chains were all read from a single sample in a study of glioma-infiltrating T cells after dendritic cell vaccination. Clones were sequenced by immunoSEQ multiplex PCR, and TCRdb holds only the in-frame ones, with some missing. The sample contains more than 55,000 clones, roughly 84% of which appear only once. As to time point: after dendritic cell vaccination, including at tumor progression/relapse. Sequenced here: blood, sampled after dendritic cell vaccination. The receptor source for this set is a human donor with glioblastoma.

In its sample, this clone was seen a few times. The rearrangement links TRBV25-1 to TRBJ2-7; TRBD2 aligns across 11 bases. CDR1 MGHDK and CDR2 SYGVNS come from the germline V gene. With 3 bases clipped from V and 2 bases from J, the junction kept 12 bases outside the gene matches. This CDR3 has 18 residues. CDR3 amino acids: CASSDPSTTSGKPYEQYF. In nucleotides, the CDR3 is TGTGCCAGCAGTGATCCTTCTACGACTAGCGGGAAACCCTACGAGCAGTACTTC.

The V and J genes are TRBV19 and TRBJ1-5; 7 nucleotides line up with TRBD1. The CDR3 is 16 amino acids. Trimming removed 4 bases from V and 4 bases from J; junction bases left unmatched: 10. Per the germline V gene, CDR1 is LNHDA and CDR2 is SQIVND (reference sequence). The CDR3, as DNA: TGTGCCAGTAGTAACCAAGGGGGCGCGGAGAATCAGCCCCAGCATTTT. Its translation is CASSNQGGAENQPQHF.

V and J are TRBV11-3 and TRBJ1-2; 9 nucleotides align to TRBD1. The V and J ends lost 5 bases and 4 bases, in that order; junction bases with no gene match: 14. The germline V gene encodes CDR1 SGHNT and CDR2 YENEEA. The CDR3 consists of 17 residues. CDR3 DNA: TGTGCCAGCAGCCGACCTGAGCCGGGACAGGGTGCCTATGGCTACACCTTC. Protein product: CASSRPEPGQGAYGYTF. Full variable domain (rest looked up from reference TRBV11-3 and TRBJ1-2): EAGVVQSPRYKIIEKKQPVAFWCNPISGHNTLYWYLQNLGQGPELLIRYENEEAVDDSQLPKDRFSAERLKGVDSTLKIQPAELGDSAVYLCASSRPEPGQGAYGYTFGSGTRLTVV.

The chain's CDR3 is CASSTSGELFF. The DNA for the CDR3 is TGTGCCAGCAGCACGAGCGGGGAGCTGTTTTTT. The genes are TRBV7-3 and TRBJ2-2; D ambiguous. V was pared by 5 bases and J by 7 bases, with 5 bases between. Germline-derived CDR1 and CDR2 are SGHTA and FQGTGA. The CDR3 consists of 11 residues.

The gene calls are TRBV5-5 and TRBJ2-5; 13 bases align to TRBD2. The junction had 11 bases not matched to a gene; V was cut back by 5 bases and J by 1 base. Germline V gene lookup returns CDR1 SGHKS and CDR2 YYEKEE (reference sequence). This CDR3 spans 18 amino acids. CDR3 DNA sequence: TGTGCCAGCAGGCCCGGGACTAGCGGGGTTCGATTCCAAGAGACCCAGTACTTC. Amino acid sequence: CASRPGTSGVRFQETQYF.

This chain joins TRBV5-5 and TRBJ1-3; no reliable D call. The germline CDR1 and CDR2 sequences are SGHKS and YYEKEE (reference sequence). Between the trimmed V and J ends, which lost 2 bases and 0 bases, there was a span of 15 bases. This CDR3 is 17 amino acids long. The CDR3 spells CASSLLSQASSGNTIYF. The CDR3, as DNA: TGTGCCAGCAGCTTACTCTCTCAAGCCTCCTCTGGAAACACCATATATTTT.

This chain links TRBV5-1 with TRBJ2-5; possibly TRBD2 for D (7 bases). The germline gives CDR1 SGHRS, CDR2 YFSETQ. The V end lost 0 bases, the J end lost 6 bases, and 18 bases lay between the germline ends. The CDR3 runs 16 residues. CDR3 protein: CASSLGMGGRLKTQYF. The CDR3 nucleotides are TGCGCCAGCAGCTTGGGAATGGGGGGGCGATTAAAGACCCAGTACTTC. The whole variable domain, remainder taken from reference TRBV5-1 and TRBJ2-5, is KAGVTQTPRYLIKTRGQQVTLSCSPISGHRSVSWYQQTPGQGLQFLFEYFSETQRNKGNFPGRFSGRQFSNSRSEMNVSTLELGDSALYLCASSLGMGGRLKTQYFGPGTRLLVL.

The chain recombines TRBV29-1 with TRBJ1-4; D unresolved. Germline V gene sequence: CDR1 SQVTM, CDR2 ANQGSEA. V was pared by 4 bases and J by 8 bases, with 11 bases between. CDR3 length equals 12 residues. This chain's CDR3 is CSVAYMTEKLFF. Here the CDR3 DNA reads TGCAGCGTTGCATATATGACAGAAAAACTGTTTTTT.

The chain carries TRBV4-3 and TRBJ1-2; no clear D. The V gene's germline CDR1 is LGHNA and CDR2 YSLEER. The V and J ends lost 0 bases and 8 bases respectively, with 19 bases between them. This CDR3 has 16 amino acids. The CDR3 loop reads CASSQDLSPNYWGYTF. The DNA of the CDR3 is TGCGCCAGCAGCCAAGATCTGTCGCCCAACTATTGGGGCTACACCTTC.

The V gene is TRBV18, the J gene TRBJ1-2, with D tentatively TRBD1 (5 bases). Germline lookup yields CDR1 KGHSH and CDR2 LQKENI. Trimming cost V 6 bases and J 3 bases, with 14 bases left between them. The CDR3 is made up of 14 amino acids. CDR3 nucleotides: TGTGCCAGCTCCCCGGCTGGGGCCGACTATGGCTACACCTTC. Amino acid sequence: CASSPAGADYGYTF. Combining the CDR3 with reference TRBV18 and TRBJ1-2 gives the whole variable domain NAGVMQNPRHLVRRRGQEARLRCSPMKGHSHVYWYRQLPEEGLKFMVYLQKENIIDESGMPKERFSAEFPKEGPSILRIQQVVRGDSAAYFCASSPAGADYGYTFGSGTRLTVV.

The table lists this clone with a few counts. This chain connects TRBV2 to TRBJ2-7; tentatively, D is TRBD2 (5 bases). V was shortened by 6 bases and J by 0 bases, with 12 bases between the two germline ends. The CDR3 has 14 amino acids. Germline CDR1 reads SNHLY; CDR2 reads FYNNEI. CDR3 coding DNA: TGTGCCAGCAGGGTAGGAACTAGCTCCTACGAGCAGTACTTC. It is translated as CASRVGTSSYEQYF.

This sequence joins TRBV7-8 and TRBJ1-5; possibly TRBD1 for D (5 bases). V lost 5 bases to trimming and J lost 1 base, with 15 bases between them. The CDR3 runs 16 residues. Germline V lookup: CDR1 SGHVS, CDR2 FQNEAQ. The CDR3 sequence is CASSPLGAGSNQPQHF. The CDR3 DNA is TGTGCCAGCAGCCCCCTTGGGGCCGGGAGCAATCAGCCCCAGCATTTT.

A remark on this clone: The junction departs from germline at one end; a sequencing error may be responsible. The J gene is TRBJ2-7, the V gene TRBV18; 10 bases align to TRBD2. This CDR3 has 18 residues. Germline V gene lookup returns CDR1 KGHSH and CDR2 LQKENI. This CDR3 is CASSPDPLPGLATYEQCF. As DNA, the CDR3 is TGTGCCAGCTCACCTGACCCTCTACCGGGACTAGCGACCTACGAGCAGTGCTTC.

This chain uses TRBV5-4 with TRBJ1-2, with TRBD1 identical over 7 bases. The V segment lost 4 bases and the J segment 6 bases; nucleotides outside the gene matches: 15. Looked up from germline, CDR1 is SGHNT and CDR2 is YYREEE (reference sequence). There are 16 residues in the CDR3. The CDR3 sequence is CASSQTGNGRWDGYTF. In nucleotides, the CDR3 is TGTGCCAGCAGCCAGACAGGGAATGGCAGGTGGGATGGCTACACCTTC.

The CDR3 DNA sequence: TGTGCCAGCAGCTCGGGGGGGGTGCGCACAGATACGCAGTATTTT. Translation: CASSSGGVRTDTQYF. V is TRBV7-2 and J is TRBJ2-3; 8 nucleotides align to TRBD2. V shed 4 bases and J 1 base; nucleotides not matched to a gene: 4. Germline CDR1 is SGHTA and CDR2 is FQGNSA. This CDR3 region has 15 residues.

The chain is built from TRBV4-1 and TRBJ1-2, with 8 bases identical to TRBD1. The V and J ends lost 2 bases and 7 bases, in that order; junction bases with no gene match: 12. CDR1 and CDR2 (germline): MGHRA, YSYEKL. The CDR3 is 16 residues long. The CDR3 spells CASSQSAGQETFGYTF. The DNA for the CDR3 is TGCGCCAGCAGCCAATCCGCGGGACAGGAAACATTTGGCTACACCTTC.

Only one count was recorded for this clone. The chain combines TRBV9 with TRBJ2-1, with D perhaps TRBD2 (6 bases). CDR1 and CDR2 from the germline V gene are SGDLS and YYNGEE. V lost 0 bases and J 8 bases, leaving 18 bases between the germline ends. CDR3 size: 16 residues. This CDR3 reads CASSVGGGVVSDEQFF. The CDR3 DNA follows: TGTGCCAGCAGCGTAGGAGGAGGGGTGGTTAGCGATGAGCAGTTCTTC.

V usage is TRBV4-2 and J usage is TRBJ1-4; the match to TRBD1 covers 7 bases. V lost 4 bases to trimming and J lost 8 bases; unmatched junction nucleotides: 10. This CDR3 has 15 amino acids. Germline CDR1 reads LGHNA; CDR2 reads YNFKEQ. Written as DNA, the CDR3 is TGTGCCAGCAGCCGAGAGACAGGGAGAGGGGAAAAACTGTTTTTT. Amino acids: CASSRETGRGEKLFF.